A single sample gave rise to the 30 T cell receptor beta chains below, sequenced in a study of blood T cell repertoires in COVID-19. Clones were read by immunoSEQ multiplex PCR, and TCRdb kept only the in-frame ones, dropping some. This sample has roughly 270,000 clones, with 70% to 90% found just once. The sequencing input was peripheral blood. The receptors here all came from a man younger than 30 with active or convalescent COVID-19.

The chain recombines TRBV19 with TRBJ1-2; D might be TRBD1 (6 bases). V was clipped by 4 bases and J by 0 bases, with 9 bases between them. CDR1 LNHDA and CDR2 SQIVND come from the germline V gene (reference sequence). The CDR3 has 14 amino acids. This chain's CDR3 is CASSKTGSNYGYTF. CDR3 bases: TGTGCCAGTAGTAAGACAGGTTCTAACTATGGCTACACCTTC.

This chain joins TRBV4-1 and TRBJ2-3; 11 bases line up with TRBD2. J gave up 6 bases and V 2 bases, and 10 bases lay outside the gene matches. Per germline, CDR1 MGHRA and CDR2 YSYEKL. This CDR3 comprises 17 residues. The CDR3 spells CASSQILGTSGGDTQYF. For the CDR3, the DNA is TGCGCCAGCAGCCAAATCCTAGGGACTAGCGGAGGTGATACGCAGTATTTT.

The chain uses TRBV6-2 or TRBV6-3 and TRBJ1-2, with D tentatively TRBD1 (6 bases). CDR1 is MNHEY, CDR2 SVGEGT, per germline. Trimming took 6 bases from V and 6 from J, leaving 17 bases between them. The CDR3 contains 14 residues. The CDR3 spells CASSPSQGRDGYTF. Here the CDR3 DNA reads TGTGCCAGCAGCCCTTCTCAGGGGAGGGATGGCTACACCTTC.

At least ten counts were recorded for this clone. The CDR3 DNA reads as TGTGCCAGCAGCGGGGACAGGGTCTACAATGAGCAGTTCTTC. Its translation: CASSGDRVYNEQFF. The chain recombines TRBV9 with TRBJ2-1, with 9 bases that match TRBD1. The CDR3 runs 14 residues. The V gene's germline CDR1 is SGDLS and CDR2 YYNGEE. V gave up 3 bases and J gave up 3 bases; unmatched junction bases: 1.

V usage is TRBV29-1 and J usage is TRBJ1-2; D may be TRBD1 (5 bases). This CDR3 contains 12 residues. Trimming shortened V by 6 bases and J by 7 bases, and 15 bases separated the two germline ends. Germline values: CDR1 SQVTM, CDR2 ANQGSEA. This CDR3 reads CSVGHPVGGYTF. The CDR3 coding sequence is TGCAGCGTGGGGCACCCTGTTGGTGGCTACACCTTC.

In this sample, this clone turned up once. The chain carries TRBV7-3 and TRBJ2-1, with TRBD2 matching 10 bases. Trimming at V came to 5 bases and at J to 8 bases, leaving 12 bases not matched to a gene. The germline gives CDR1 SGHTA, CDR2 FQGTGA. This CDR3 has 16 amino acids. The DNA for the CDR3 is TGTGCCAGCAGCCGGACATTAGCGGGGGGCTGGGATGAGCAGTTCTTC. Translated, it gives CASSRTLAGGWDEQFF.

V and J are TRBV7-9 and TRBJ2-7; 8 nucleotides line up with TRBD2. This CDR3 has 15 amino acids. Germline values: CDR1 SEHNR, CDR2 FQNEAQ (reference sequence). With 5 bases clipped from V and 0 bases from J, the junction kept 6 bases outside the gene matches. The CDR3 nucleotides read TGTGCCAGCAGCGGCGGGGGGCGAAACTCCTACGAGCAGTACTTC. Residues: CASSGGGRNSYEQYF.

The rearrangement uses TRBV9 and TRBJ2-7, with 7 bases fitting TRBD1. This CDR3 region has 15 residues. The trim removed 2 bases at V and 4 bases at J, leaving 9 bases unmatched. Germline CDR1 SGDLS, CDR2 YYNGEE. The CDR3 DNA reads as TGTGCCAGCAGCGTTTCGGCTGACAGGGAATACGAGCAGTACTTC. As protein: CASSVSADREYEQYF.

This clone is medium-sized (0.01 to 0.1%). The CDR3 is CASSYTGLETQYF. The CDR3 nucleotides read TGTGCCAGCAGCTATACAGGGCTAGAGACCCAGTACTTC. The chain has TRBV5-8 and TRBJ2-5; TRBD1 might be the D (6 bases). V gave up 3 bases and J gave up 4 bases, with 10 bases separating them. CDR1 is SGHTS and CDR2 is YDEGEE in the germline V gene. The CDR3 spans 13 residues.

The chain couples TRBV18 to TRBJ2-5; the D gene is possibly TRBD1 (7 bases). Germline-derived CDR1 and CDR2 are KGHSH and LQKENI. Between the trimmed V and J ends, which lost 4 bases and 2 bases, there was a span of 14 bases. The length of the CDR3 is 15 residues. CDR3 in amino acids: CASSHRDSGQETQYF. The CDR3 DNA is TGTGCCAGCTCACACCGGGACAGCGGGCAAGAGACCCAGTACTTC.

V is TRBV5-4 and J is TRBJ1-2, with D unresolved. Germline V CDR1 and CDR2: SGHNT, YYREEE (reference sequence). Between the trimmed V and J ends, which lost 4 bases and 0 bases, there was a span of 13 bases. This CDR3 is 15 amino acids long. The CDR3 here is CASSPTSRANYGYTF. The CDR3 nucleotides read TGTGCCAGCAGCCCGACCTCGCGGGCTAACTATGGCTACACCTTC.

This chain connects TRBV19 to TRBJ2-1; 7 positions match TRBD1. Germline-derived CDR1 and CDR2 are LNHDA and SQIVND (reference sequence). Unmatched junction bases numbered 7, after V lost 5 bases and J lost 0 bases. The CDR3 contains 16 residues. In DNA, the CDR3 is TGTGCCAGTAGTGCTAACAGGGGAAGCTCCTACAATGAGCAGTTCTTC. It yields the protein CASSANRGSSYNEQFF.

The rearrangement joins TRBV4-3 to TRBJ2-7, with a tentative D call TRBD2 (6 bases). The CDR3 covers 14 residues. Germline lookup yields CDR1 LGHNA and CDR2 YSLEER. Trimming pared 5 bases from V and 0 bases from J, leaving 11 bases between. The CDR3, as DNA: TGCGCCAGCAGCATAAGCGGGTACTCCTACGAGCAGTACTTC. Protein sequence: CASSISGYSYEQYF.

The chain carries TRBV5-1 and TRBJ2-7, with D tentatively TRBD2 (6 bases). Germline CDR1 is SGHRS and CDR2 is YFSETQ. This CDR3 is 14 amino acids long. V gave up 5 bases and J gave up 2 bases, with 14 bases separating them. In nucleotides, the CDR3 is TGCGCCAGCAGAGGGCGGGGCCCCCCCTACGAGCAGTACTTC. It translates to CASRGRGPPYEQYF.

The chain carries TRBV6-4 and TRBJ1-5, with 8 bases identical to TRBD1. This CDR3 region has 16 residues. In germline, CDR1 is MRHNA, CDR2 SNTAGT. Losses at the gene ends were 0 bases for V and 5 bases for J; bases not matched to a gene: 6. CDR3 nucleotide sequence: TGTGCCAGCAGTGACTCCACAGGGGGGGATGATCAGCCCCAGCATTTT. Protein: CASSDSTGGDDQPQHF.

This clone has a single count. This chain uses TRBV5-4 with TRBJ2-2; 12 bases align to TRBD2. V trimming: 2 bases; J trimming: 5 bases; junction bases outside the gene matches: 4. CDR3 length: 16 residues. The germline gives CDR1 SGHNT, CDR2 YYREEE (reference sequence). Here the CDR3 DNA reads TGTGCCAGCAGCTTAGGACTAGCGGGGCCAACCGGGGAGCTGTTTTTT. Protein sequence: CASSLGLAGPTGELFF. The variable domain in full, with the rest retrieved from reference TRBV5-4 and TRBJ2-2, is ETGVTQSPTHLIKTRGQQVTLRCSSQSGHNTVSWYQQALGQGPQFIFQYYREEENGRGNFPPRFSGLQFPNYSSELNVNALELDDSALYLCASSLGLAGPTGELFFGEGSRLTVL.

The rearrangement links TRBV19 to TRBJ2-3; 12 bases align to TRBD2. J was trimmed by 2 bases and V by 3 bases; bases with no gene match: 3. This CDR3 is built from 16 residues. Germline lookup yields CDR1 LNHDA and CDR2 SQIVND (reference sequence). CDR3 DNA: TGTGCCAGTAGTATCACTAGCGGGGGGACCACAGATACGCAGTATTTT. It codes for CASSITSGGTTDTQYF.

In its sample, this clone was seen a few times. V gene TRBV12-3 or TRBV12-4 combines with J gene TRBJ1-1; 9 bases map to TRBD1. The CDR3 covers 13 residues. V was clipped by 6 bases and J by 5 bases; unmatched bases: 4. This chain's CDR3 is CASSDRGLTEAFF. CDR3 bases: TGTGCCAGCAGCGACAGGGGGTTGACTGAAGCTTTCTTT.

V and J are TRBV3-1 (or the pseudogene TRBV3-2) and TRBJ2-3; 12 bases match TRBD1. This CDR3 is 17 amino acids long. With 2 bases clipped from V and 6 bases from J, the junction kept 9 bases outside the gene matches. Germline assignment: CDR1 LGHDT and CDR2 YNNKEL (reference sequence). CDR3 DNA sequence: TGTGCCAGCAGCCAAAATACCGGGACAGGGGGCATGGATACGCAGTATTTT. Translating gives CASSQNTGTGGMDTQYF.

This chain connects TRBV3-1 (or the pseudogene TRBV3-2) to TRBJ2-1, with D unclear. V lost 3 bases, J lost 7 bases, and 10 bases lay in between. Germline assignment: CDR1 LGHDT and CDR2 YNNKEL (reference sequence). The length of the CDR3 is 13 residues. CDR3 protein: CASSQGVWNEQFF. DNA of the CDR3: TGTGCCAGCAGCCAGGGCGTATGGAATGAGCAGTTCTTC.

This rearrangement joins TRBV28 to TRBJ1-2; D perhaps matches TRBD1 (5 bases). CDR1 and CDR2 from the germline V gene are MDHEN and SYDVKM. The CDR3 is 13 residues long. V was cut by 2 bases and J by 4 bases, with 8 bases left in between. The CDR3: CASSLDGGYGYTF. For the CDR3, the DNA is TGTGCCAGCAGTTTAGACGGGGGCTATGGCTACACCTTC.

This chain connects TRBV4-3 to TRBJ1-1, with 7 bases identical to TRBD1. Germline V CDR1 and CDR2: LGHNA, YSLEER. V lost 2 bases, J lost 1 base, and 4 bases stayed unmatched. The CDR3 is made up of 15 amino acids. In nucleotides, the CDR3 is TGCGCCAGCAGCCAAACGACAGGGACGAACACTGAAGCTTTCTTT. Translating it yields CASSQTTGTNTEAFF.

The chain uses TRBV6-6 and TRBJ1-4, with TRBD1 as a possible D gene (5 bases). This CDR3 contains 15 residues. V lost 5 bases, J lost 3 bases, and 13 bases lay in between. CDR1 is MNHNY and CDR2 is SVGAGI in the germline V gene (reference sequence). The CDR3 region is CASSVDSLSNEKLFF. The CDR3 DNA is TGTGCCAGCAGTGTTGACAGCCTTTCTAATGAAAAACTGTTTTTT.

The chain joins TRBV19 to TRBJ2-7; D is perhaps TRBD1 (6 bases). The CDR3 is 14 residues long. V lost 1 base and J 4 bases, leaving 11 bases between the germline ends. Germline V CDR1 and CDR2: LNHDA, SQIVND (reference sequence). The CDR3 nucleotides are TGTGCCAGTAGTATAGGGGTAACAGGGTACGAGCAGTACTTC. Its protein product is CASSIGVTGYEQYF.

The chain recombines TRBV13 with TRBJ2-3; 12 bases map to TRBD2. This CDR3 has 16 residues. The germline V gene encodes CDR1 PRHDT and CDR2 FYEKMQ (reference sequence). V gave up 4 bases and J gave up 2 bases; unmatched junction bases: 4. The CDR3 DNA reads as TGTGCCAGCAGCTCAAGGACTAGCGGGGACACAGATACGCAGTATTTT. It yields the protein CASSSRTSGDTDTQYF.

The chain joins TRBV7-9 to TRBJ2-3; TRBD2 might be the D (6 bases). The germline V and J ends were trimmed by 5 bases and 0 bases, with 18 bases remaining between them. CDR1 SEHNR and CDR2 FQNEAQ come from the germline V gene (reference sequence). The CDR3 is 17 residues long. This CDR3 reads CASSPVKAGSSTDTQYF. CDR3 bases: TGTGCCAGCAGCCCCGTAAAGGCGGGGTCTAGCACAGATACGCAGTATTTT.

The V and J genes are TRBV5-1 and TRBJ2-3, with D possibly being TRBD1 (5 bases). From germline, CDR1 is SGHRS and CDR2 YFSETQ. The CDR3 is 16 residues long. V lost 0 bases and J lost 1, with 12 bases in between. The CDR3 reads CASSLGVRGGTDTQYF. Here the CDR3 DNA reads TGCGCCAGCAGCTTGGGGGTAAGGGGCGGCACAGATACGCAGTATTTT. Combining the CDR3 with reference TRBV5-1 and TRBJ2-3 gives the whole variable domain KAGVTQTPRYLIKTRGQQVTLSCSPISGHRSVSWYQQTPGQGLQFLFEYFSETQRNKGNFPGRFSGRQFSNSRSEMNVSTLELGDSALYLCASSLGVRGGTDTQYFGPGTRLTVL.

A single count supports this clone. This sequence joins TRBV3-1 (or the pseudogene TRBV3-2) and TRBJ1-3; D is unclear. Per germline, CDR1 LGHDT and CDR2 YNNKEL (reference sequence). This CDR3 region has 13 residues. V dropped 1 base and J dropped 9 bases, with 10 bases sitting between them. CDR3 DNA: TGTGCCAGCAGCCAAGGATTCCCCAGCACCATATATTTT. This codes for CASSQGFPSTIYF.

The chain has TRBV7-9 and TRBJ2-1, with 8 bases fitting TRBD2. Trimming took 7 bases from V and 2 from J; bases not matched to a gene: 7. CDR1 and CDR2 from the germline V gene are SEHNR and FQNEAQ (reference sequence). This CDR3 comprises 15 residues. The CDR3 DNA sequence: TGTGCCAGCAACGAGGGGGGACTAGCCTACAATGAGCAGTTCTTC. Translated, it gives CASNEGGLAYNEQFF.

Here the CDR3 DNA reads TGTGCCGGCGCCTATGGACAGGGCGGAGGCACCGGGGAGCTGTTTTTT. Amino acids: CAGAYGQGGGTGELFF. The V call is TRBV19, the J call TRBJ2-2, with TRBD1 matching over 8 bases. Germline V lookup: CDR1 LNHDA, CDR2 SQIVND (reference sequence). The CDR3 is 16 amino acids. The trim removed 11 bases at V and 4 bases at J, leaving 15 bases unmatched.